This record covers a single T cell receptor beta chain. The data belong to a study of blood T cells in healthy people across ages. Then a second PCR, running about 6 to 12 cycles, was carried out with a sample-barcoded 5' primer and a J-beta primer mix. TCRdb analysed the 5' RACE reads with MiXCR anew, one entry per CDR3 protein. The sample yields about 670,000 distinct CDR3 sequences, over 40% seen once. The trim removed 8 bases at V and 0 bases at J, leaving 9 bases unmatched. The CDR3 sequence is 15 residues long. Germline-derived CDR1 and CDR2 are MNHNS and SASEGT. Sample: blood. The receptor was derived from a woman aged 80 or over in good health. The V call is TRBV6-1, the J call TRBJ1-1; 7 nucleotides align to TRBD1. The CDR3 DNA reads TGTGCCAGCCGACGCGGGACAGACCTGAACACTGAAGCTTTCTTT. This translates into CASRRGTDLNTEAFF.